These 32 T cell receptor beta chains share one sample of origin, sequenced in a study of cytomegalovirus exposure and HLA in healthy donors. This PCR relied on a set of 60 Vbeta primers and 13 Jbeta primers. TCRdb keeps only in-frame clones here, not all; method: immunoSEQ multiplex PCR. The sample lists more than 95,000 clones, under 80% occurring once. Sequencing was done on a sample of PBMCs. The receptors were gathered from a woman aged 45-59 years in good health and CMV-seropositive.

The genes are TRBV30 and TRBJ1-4, with a possible D match to TRBD1 (6 bases). Trimming removed 5 bases from V and 4 bases from J, with 8 bases in between. Germline values: CDR1 GTSNPN, CDR2 SVGIG (reference sequence). The length of the CDR3 is 12 residues. CDR3 in DNA: TGTGCCTGGCAGGGGTTTAATGAAAAACTGTTTTTT. Amino acids: CAWQGFNEKLFF.

The rearrangement uses TRBV4-1 and TRBJ1-2; 7 bases agree with TRBD1. The CDR3 is 15 residues long. Unmatched junction bases numbered 8, after V lost 4 bases and J lost 3 bases. The V gene's germline CDR1 is MGHRA and CDR2 YSYEKL. CDR3 region: CASSLSRDRDYGYTF. CDR3 bases: TGCGCCAGCAGCCTTTCCCGGGACAGAGACTATGGCTACACCTTC.

The rearrangement joins TRBV28 to TRBJ1-5; 7 bases align to TRBD1. V was pared by 6 bases and J by 3 bases, with 8 bases of the junction left unmatched. There are 15 residues in the CDR3. Germline-derived CDR1 and CDR2 are MDHEN and SYDVKM. The CDR3: CASSMGQRVNQPQHF. DNA of the CDR3: TGTGCCAGCAGCATGGGACAGAGGGTCAATCAGCCCCAGCATTTT.

The V call is TRBV11-2, the J call TRBJ1-1, with D tentatively TRBD1 (5 bases). The CDR3 is made up of 14 amino acids. V lost 5 bases and J lost 5, with 15 bases in between. Germline CDR1 reads SGHAT; CDR2 reads FQNNGV. CDR3 DNA: TGTGCCAGCAGCCACCCTCCCAAGGGGACTGAAGCTTTCTTT. Translated: CASSHPPKGTEAFF. Full variable domain (rest looked up from reference TRBV11-2 and TRBJ1-1): EAGVAQSPRYKIIEKRQSVAFWCNPISGHATLYWYQQILGQGPKLLIQFQNNGVVDDSQLPKDRFSAERLKGVDSTLKIQPAKLEDSAVYLCASSHPPKGTEAFFGQGTRLTVV.

The chain combines TRBV7-2 with TRBJ2-7; TRBD2 might be the D (6 bases). Trimming shortened V by 1 base and J by 9 bases, and 7 bases separated the two germline ends. The CDR3 loop spans 11 amino acids. Germline assignment: CDR1 SGHTA and CDR2 FQGNSA. This CDR3 is CASSLVGGQYF. The CDR3 bases are TGTGCCAGCAGCTTAGTGGGGGGGCAGTACTTC. Together with reference TRBV7-2 and TRBJ2-7, the CDR3 gives the full variable domain: GAGVSQSPSNKVTEKGKDVELRCDPISGHTALYWYRQSLGQGLEFLIYFQGNSAPDKSGLPSDRFSAERTGGSVSTLTIQRTQQEDSAVYLCASSLVGGQYFGPGTRLTVT.

The chain uses TRBV18 and TRBJ1-1, with TRBD1 identical over 8 bases. The CDR3 sequence is 16 residues long. From germline, CDR1 is KGHSH and CDR2 LQKENI. After removal of 3 bases from V and 7 bases from J, the junction contained 13 bases not matched to a gene. The CDR3 DNA reads TGTGCCAGCTCACCGCTCCAGGCGGGACAGGCGGTTGAAGCTTTCTTT. Translation gives CASSPLQAGQAVEAFF.

The chain has TRBV19 and TRBJ1-1; D call uncertain. Germline loops: CDR1 LNHDA, CDR2 SQIVND (reference sequence). This CDR3 is 14 amino acids long. V lost 6 bases to trimming and J lost 1 base, with 12 bases between them. The chain's CDR3 is CASSTEGANTEAFF. The CDR3 nucleotides are TGTGCCAGTAGCACAGAGGGCGCGAACACTGAAGCTTTCTTT.

The chain employs TRBV30 and TRBJ2-1; 9 bases agree with TRBD2. Germline trimming cut 3 bases from V and 8 bases from J; bases unmatched to any gene: 8. CDR1 is GTSNPN and CDR2 is SVGIG in the germline V gene (reference sequence). The CDR3 has 14 amino acids. DNA of the CDR3: TGTGCCTGGAGATTAGCGGGAGCGACCGATGAGCAGTTCTTC. It translates to CAWRLAGATDEQFF.

The table lists this clone with a few counts. V is TRBV7-9 and J is TRBJ2-1; D unclear. The CDR3 sequence is 11 residues long. Trimming pared 8 bases from V and 10 bases from J, leaving 12 bases between. Germline loops: CDR1 SEHNR, CDR2 FQNEAQ (reference sequence). The chain's CDR3 is CASSQPGEQFF. CDR3 DNA sequence: TGTGCCAGCTCCCAACCCGGGGAGCAGTTCTTC. The whole variable domain, remainder taken from reference TRBV7-9 and TRBJ2-1, is DTGVSQNPRHKITKRGQNVTFRCDPISEHNRLYWYRQTLGQGPEFLTYFQNEAQLEKSRLLSDRFSAERPKGSFSTLEIQRTEQGDSAMYLCASSQPGEQFFGPGTRLTVL.

The V and J genes are TRBV6-1 and TRBJ1-2; D not resolved. The germline V gene encodes CDR1 MNHNS and CDR2 SASEGT. Trimming removed 5 bases at V and 2 bases at J, with 12 bases between. This CDR3 comprises 14 residues. CDR3 region: CASSLARGNYGYTF. The CDR3 DNA reads as TGTGCCAGCAGTCTGGCTCGAGGGAACTATGGCTACACCTTC.

The chain recombines TRBV25-1 with TRBJ1-1, with 7 nucleotides matching TRBD1. Germline CDR1 is MGHDK and CDR2 is SYGVNS. CDR3 length equals 13 residues. CDR3 coding DNA: TGTGCTTCAAGGGGGCTTTCTAGCACTGAAGCTTTCTTT. Amino acids: CASRGLSSTEAFF.

The chain recombines TRBV7-2 with TRBJ2-3; 11 bases match TRBD1. Per the germline V gene, CDR1 is SGHTA and CDR2 is FQGNSA. This CDR3 is built from 14 residues. V lost 5 bases, J lost 7 bases, and 5 bases stayed unmatched. This CDR3 is CASSAGQGENTQYF. The CDR3 DNA follows: TGTGCCAGCAGCGCGGGACAGGGGGAGAATACGCAGTATTTT.

The V and J genes are TRBV27 and TRBJ2-7, with D possibly matching TRBD2 (5 bases). The CDR3 covers 13 residues. Trimming took off 0 bases at V and 13 bases at J, with 16 bases between the two ends. The germline V gene encodes CDR1 MNHEY and CDR2 SMNVEV (reference sequence). The CDR3 here is CASSLSLEGRQYF. The CDR3 DNA reads TGTGCCAGCAGTTTATCTTTGGAAGGGAGACAATACTTC.

The V gene is TRBV5-4, the J gene TRBJ2-7; D possibly corresponds to TRBD1 (5 bases). Trimming took off 3 bases at V and 2 bases at J, with 21 bases between the two ends. Looked up from germline, CDR1 is SGHNT and CDR2 is YYREEE (reference sequence). The CDR3 contains 17 residues. The CDR3 coding sequence is TGTGCCAGCAGCTCCGAATCGACCGGTACAGGTACCTACGAGCAGTACTTC. Translation gives CASSSESTGTGTYEQYF.

The rearrangement links TRBV9 to TRBJ1-5; no clear D gene. The germline V and J ends were trimmed by 0 bases and 4 bases, with 11 bases remaining between them. Germline V gives CDR1 SGDLS, CDR2 YYNGEE. The CDR3 has 15 amino acids. CDR3 sequence (DNA): TGTGCCAGCAGCGTAGGCGTGGTTGAGAATCAGCCCCAGCATTTT. Translating gives CASSVGVVENQPQHF.

V usage is TRBV5-1 and J usage is TRBJ1-2; D gene uncertain. Trimming left V 0 bases short and J 4 bases short, with 10 bases between. CDR1 SGHRS and CDR2 YFSETQ come from the germline V gene. The CDR3 extends over 14 amino acids. Written as DNA, the CDR3 is TGCGCCAGCAGCTTGGGCGGGGAGACCTATGGCTACACCTTC. It encodes CASSLGGETYGYTF.

CDR3 DNA: TGTGCCAGCAGCTTAAAGACGGTGGCGGGAGGAAAATACAATGAGCAGTTCTTC. This gives the protein CASSLKTVAGGKYNEQFF. V and J are TRBV7-2 and TRBJ2-1, with 8 bases lining up with TRBD2. The germline gives CDR1 SGHTA, CDR2 FQGNSA. The CDR3 totals 18 residues. J was trimmed by 4 bases and V by 2 bases; bases with no gene match: 13.

This clone has just a few counts. The V call is TRBV7-2, the J call TRBJ1-2; D not resolved. V was clipped by 0 bases and J by 4 bases, with 6 bases between them. The CDR3 consists of 13 residues. Per germline, CDR1 SGHTA and CDR2 FQGNSA. The CDR3 spells CASSLAGIYGYTF. CDR3 DNA sequence: TGTGCCAGCAGCTTAGCCGGGATCTATGGCTACACCTTC.

The gene calls are TRBV7-9 and TRBJ2-1; 14 bases are a match to TRBD2. J lost 12 bases, V lost 5 bases, and 6 bases had no gene match. This CDR3 spans 14 amino acids. Germline values: CDR1 SEHNR, CDR2 FQNEAQ (reference sequence). This CDR3 reads CASSPGTSGSTQFF. In nucleotides, the CDR3 is TGTGCCAGCAGCCCTGGGACTAGCGGGAGTACGCAGTTCTTC.

This clone was picked up a small number of times. The J gene is TRBJ2-1, the V gene TRBV6-5; D perhaps matches TRBD2 (7 bases). This CDR3 region has 15 residues. Germline-derived CDR1 and CDR2 are MNHEY and SVGAGI. Trimming cost V 6 bases and J 10 bases, with 22 bases left between them. The CDR3 protein is CASSDGGGGPREQFF. CDR3 bases: TGTGCCAGCAGCGACGGAGGGGGGGGGCCGAGGGAGCAGTTCTTC.

About this clone: The same CDR3 is also encoded by other DNA sequences in this sample. This chain uses TRBV7-2 with TRBJ2-1; D is unresolved. V dropped 1 base and J dropped 6 bases, with 7 bases sitting between them. This CDR3 comprises 13 residues. In germline, CDR1 is SGHTA, CDR2 FQGNSA. This CDR3 is CASSLGRVNEQFF. The CDR3 DNA follows: TGTGCCAGCAGCTTAGGTCGCGTCAATGAGCAGTTCTTC. Full variable domain (rest looked up from reference TRBV7-2 and TRBJ2-1): GAGVSQSPSNKVTEKGKDVELRCDPISGHTALYWYRQSLGQGLEFLIYFQGNSAPDKSGLPSDRFSAERTGGSVSTLTIQRTQQEDSAVYLCASSLGRVNEQFFGPGTRLTVL.

The chain joins TRBV19 to TRBJ1-2, with D tentatively TRBD1 (6 bases). The CDR3 has 14 amino acids. The V end was cut by 3 bases, the J end by 5 bases, with 13 bases between. Germline loops: CDR1 LNHDA, CDR2 SQIVND (reference sequence). This CDR3 is CASSIGTLEYGYTF. CDR3 nucleotide sequence: TGTGCCAGTAGTATCGGGACATTGGAATATGGCTACACCTTC. Full variable domain (missing parts from reference TRBV19 and TRBJ1-2): DGGITQSPKYLFRKEGQNVTLSCEQNLNHDAMYWYRQDPGQGLRLIYYSQIVNDFQKGDIAEGYSVSREKKESFPLTVTSAQKNPTAFYLCASSIGTLEYGYTFGSGTRLTVV.

This clone was recorded only once. The rearrangement links TRBV5-1 to TRBJ1-6; 9 nucleotides align to TRBD1. Per germline, CDR1 SGHRS and CDR2 YFSETQ. The CDR3 loop spans 16 amino acids. Unmatched junction bases numbered 4, after V lost 0 bases and J lost 6 bases. The CDR3 region is CASSLAEDRGNSPLHF. CDR3 nucleotides: TGCGCCAGCAGCTTGGCCGAGGACAGGGGTAATTCACCCCTCCACTTT.

Details on this clone: The junction differs from germline at one of its ends, possibly a read error. This sequence joins TRBV4-3 and TRBJ2-7; 7 positions agree with TRBD1. The CDR3 spans 15 residues. The germline CDR1 and CDR2 sequences are LGHNA and YSLEER. DNA for the CDR3: TGCGCCAGCAGCCAGCAAAGACAGGGCCCCTACGGGCAGTACTTC. Translated: CASSQQRQGPYGQYF.

The chain has TRBV14 and TRBJ1-3; D remains ambiguous. Germline CDR1 reads SGHDN; CDR2 reads FVKESK. The CDR3 length is 15 residues. Trimming took 3 bases from V and 1 from J, leaving 10 bases between them. The CDR3 is CASSHRFGSGNTIYF. CDR3 DNA sequence: TGTGCCAGCAGCCATAGGTTCGGGTCTGGAAACACCATATATTTT.

This clone was seen a few times. The CDR3 protein is CASSPRQGGEGYTF. In nucleotides, the CDR3 is TGTGCCAGCTCACCACGACAGGGGGGAGAAGGCTACACCTTC. The chain joins TRBV18 to TRBJ1-2; 9 bases match TRBD1. The CDR3 length is 14 residues. CDR1 is KGHSH, CDR2 LQKENI, per germline. V shed 1 base, J shed 8 bases, and the junction held 5 bases outside the gene matches.

The chain employs TRBV6-6 and TRBJ2-2; the D gene is possibly TRBD1 (5 bases). Germline V gives CDR1 MNHNY, CDR2 SVGAGI (reference sequence). This CDR3 region has 12 residues. The V end was cut by 7 bases, the J end by 6 bases, with 9 bases between. The CDR3 DNA sequence: TGTGCCAGCACCCAGGGATCCGGGGAGCTGTTTTTT. It yields the protein CASTQGSGELFF.

This clone was recorded a few times. The chain recombines TRBV28 with TRBJ2-1, with TRBD2 matching 12 bases. Germline trimming cut 5 bases from V and 2 bases from J; bases unmatched to any gene: 1. CDR3 length: 15 residues. Germline V gene sequence: CDR1 MDHEN, CDR2 SYDVKM. CDR3 in DNA: TGTGCCAGCAGTCGGACTAGCGGGACCTACAATGAGCAGTTCTTC. Translating it yields CASSRTSGTYNEQFF.

The chain has TRBV19 and TRBJ1-1, with 7 bases lining up with TRBD1. The CDR3 consists of 13 residues. V lost 0 bases to trimming and J lost 6 bases; unmatched junction nucleotides: 1. Germline CDR1 is LNHDA and CDR2 is SQIVND (reference sequence). CDR3 DNA: TGTGCCAGTAGTATAGAAGGGGGCCCTGAAGCTTTCTTT. It encodes CASSIEGGPEAFF. The complete variable domain, with remaining parts taken from reference TRBV19 and TRBJ1-1, reads DGGITQSPKYLFRKEGQNVTLSCEQNLNHDAMYWYRQDPGQGLRLIYYSQIVNDFQKGDIAEGYSVSREKKESFPLTVTSAQKNPTAFYLCASSIEGGPEAFFGQGTRLTVV.

This clone was seen a handful of times. The rearrangement uses TRBV5-1 and TRBJ2-7, with D tentatively TRBD1 (6 bases). The CDR3 runs to 15 residues. The ends were cut back, 3 bases at V and 4 bases at J, with 17 bases in the middle. CDR1 SGHRS and CDR2 YFSETQ come from the germline V gene. The chain's CDR3 is CASSSYGSGVYEQYF. CDR3 DNA sequence: TGCGCCAGCAGCTCGTACGGGTCAGGGGTTTACGAGCAGTACTTC.

The chain is built from TRBV18 and TRBJ1-5; D call uncertain. The CDR3 spans 15 residues. Looked up from germline, CDR1 is KGHSH and CDR2 is LQKENI. With 5 bases removed from V and 6 bases from J, the gap between germline ends came to 17 bases. Here the CDR3 DNA reads TGTGCCAGCTCATCGAACCACCTAGGTGGTCAGCCCCAGCATTTT. The encoded protein is CASSSNHLGGQPQHF.

J is TRBJ2-3 and V is TRBV4-2; 12 bases line up with TRBD1. Trimming removed 0 bases from V and 6 bases from J; junction bases left unmatched: 4. The germline V gene encodes CDR1 LGHNA and CDR2 YNFKEQ. The CDR3 is 16 amino acids. The DNA for the CDR3 is TGTGCCAGCAGCCAAGAGGGACAGGGGGCTGGTGATACGCAGTATTTT. Residues: CASSQEGQGAGDTQYF.